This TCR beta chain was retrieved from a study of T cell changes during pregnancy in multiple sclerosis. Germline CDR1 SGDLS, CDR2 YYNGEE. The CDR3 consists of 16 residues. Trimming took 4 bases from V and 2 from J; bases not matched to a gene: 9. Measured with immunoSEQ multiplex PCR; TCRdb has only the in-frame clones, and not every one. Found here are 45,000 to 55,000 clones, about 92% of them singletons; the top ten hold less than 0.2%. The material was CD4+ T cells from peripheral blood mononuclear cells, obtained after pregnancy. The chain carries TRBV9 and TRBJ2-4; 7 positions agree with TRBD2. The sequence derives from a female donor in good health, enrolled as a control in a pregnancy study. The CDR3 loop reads CASSHGGGMTKNIQYF. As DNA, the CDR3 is TGTGCCAGCAGCCACGGGGGAGGGATGACCAAAAACATTCAGTACTTC.